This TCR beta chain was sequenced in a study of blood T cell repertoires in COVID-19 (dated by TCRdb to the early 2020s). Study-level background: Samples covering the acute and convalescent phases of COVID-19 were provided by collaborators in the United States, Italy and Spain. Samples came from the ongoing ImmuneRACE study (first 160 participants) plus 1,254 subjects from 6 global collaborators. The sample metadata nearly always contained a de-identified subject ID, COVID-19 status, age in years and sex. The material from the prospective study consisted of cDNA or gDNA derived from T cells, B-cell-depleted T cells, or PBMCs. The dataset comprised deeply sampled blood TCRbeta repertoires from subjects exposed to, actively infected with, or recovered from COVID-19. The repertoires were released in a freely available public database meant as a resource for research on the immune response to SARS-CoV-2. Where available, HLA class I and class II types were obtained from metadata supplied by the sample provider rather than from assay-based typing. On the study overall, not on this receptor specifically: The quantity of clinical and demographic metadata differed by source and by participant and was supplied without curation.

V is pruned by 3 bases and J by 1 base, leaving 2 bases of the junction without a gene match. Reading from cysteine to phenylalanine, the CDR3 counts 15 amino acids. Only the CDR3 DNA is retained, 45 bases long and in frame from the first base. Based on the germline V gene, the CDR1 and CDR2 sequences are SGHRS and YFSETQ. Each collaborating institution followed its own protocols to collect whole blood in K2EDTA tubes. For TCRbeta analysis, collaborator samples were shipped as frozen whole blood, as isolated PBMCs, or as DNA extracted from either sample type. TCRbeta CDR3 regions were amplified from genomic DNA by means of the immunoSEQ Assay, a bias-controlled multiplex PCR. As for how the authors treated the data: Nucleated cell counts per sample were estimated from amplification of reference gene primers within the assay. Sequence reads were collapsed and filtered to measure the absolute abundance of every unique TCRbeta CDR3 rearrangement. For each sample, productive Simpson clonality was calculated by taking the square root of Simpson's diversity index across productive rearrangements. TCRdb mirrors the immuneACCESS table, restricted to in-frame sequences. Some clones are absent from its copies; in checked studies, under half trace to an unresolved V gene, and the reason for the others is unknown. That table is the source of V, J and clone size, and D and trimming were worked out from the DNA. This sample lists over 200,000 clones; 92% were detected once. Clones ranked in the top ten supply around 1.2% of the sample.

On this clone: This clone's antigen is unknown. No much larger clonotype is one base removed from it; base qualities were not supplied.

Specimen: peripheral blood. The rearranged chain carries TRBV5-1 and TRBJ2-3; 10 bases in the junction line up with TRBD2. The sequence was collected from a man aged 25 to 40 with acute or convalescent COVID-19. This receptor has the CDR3 CASSSGTSGTDTQYF. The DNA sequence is TGCGCCAGCAGCTCCGGGACTAGCGGCACAGATACGCAGTATTTT. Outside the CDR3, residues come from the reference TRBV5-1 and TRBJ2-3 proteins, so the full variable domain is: KAGVTQTPRYLIKTRGQQVTLSCSPISGHRSVSWYQQTPGQGLQFLFEYFSETQRNKGNFPGRFSGRQFSNSRSEMNVSTLELGDSALYLCASSSGTSGTDTQYFGPGTRLTVL.